The clone carrying this TCR beta chain was observed a handful of times. No antigen is known for it. Germline CDR1 GTSNPN, CDR2 SVGIG (reference sequence). The CDR3 is 12 residues long. Germline trimming cut 5 bases from V and 9 bases from J; bases unmatched to any gene: 6. This entry is derived from a study of T-cell memory formation after mild COVID-19. The overall study: Clustering of TCRs was largely donor specific.

Study-wide results and limits: CM and EM subsets held most contracting CD4+ clones; EMRA held CD8+ ones.

TCR alpha and TCR beta cDNA libraries carrying sample barcodes and UMIs were produced by 5'RACE using constant-segment primers. MiXCR, run by TCRdb on the 5' RACE reads, gives a single entry per CDR3 protein. This sample yields approximately 270,000 distinct CDR3 sequences, of which under 20% are seen a single time; around 23% belongs to the top ten. This TCR came from a man younger than 35 who had mild COVID-19 (a few samples of this study predate the infection). Cell type and time point are not known. V is TRBV30 and J is TRBJ2-1; 8 bases match TRBD1. Sequences were obtained from PBMCs or a T cell subset sorted from them (not recorded which). This chain's CDR3 is CAWGTGGGEQFF. In DNA form, the CDR3 reads TGTGCCTGGGGTACAGGGGGTGGTGAGCAGTTCTTC.